Following are 2 T cell receptor beta chains from one sample sequenced in a study of long-term antiretroviral therapy in people with HIV. The assay used was immunoSEQ (version v3.0), run at survey level. Produced via immunoSEQ multiplex PCR; TCRdb's table is partial and in-frame only. This sample carries some 40,000 clones, about 90% of them seen once, and the ten largest clones take about 4%. This material consisted of unsorted PBMCs, taken 1.2 years after starting antiretroviral therapy. The receptor set was obtained from a woman in her forties or fifties with HIV.

The chain uses TRBV5-4 and TRBJ1-6; weak D call: TRBD1 (5 bases). This CDR3 is 15 amino acids long. In germline, CDR1 is SGHNT, CDR2 YYREEE (reference sequence). V was clipped by 4 bases and J by 10 bases, with 18 bases between them. CDR3 sequence reads: CASSPIGTSGSPLHF. The CDR3 nucleotides read TGTGCCAGCAGCCCAATCGGGACGTCGGGGTCACCCCTCCACTTT.

The sample holds one count of this clone. The chain has TRBV6-5 and TRBJ1-2; tentative D call: TRBD1 (6 bases). The germline gives CDR1 MNHEY, CDR2 SVGAGI. The CDR3 has 13 residues. Trimming pared 8 bases from V and 5 bases from J, leaving 15 bases between. CDR3 in amino acids: CASCKTGRYGYTF. The CDR3 DNA reads as TGTGCCAGCTGCAAAACAGGGCGTTATGGCTACACCTTC.